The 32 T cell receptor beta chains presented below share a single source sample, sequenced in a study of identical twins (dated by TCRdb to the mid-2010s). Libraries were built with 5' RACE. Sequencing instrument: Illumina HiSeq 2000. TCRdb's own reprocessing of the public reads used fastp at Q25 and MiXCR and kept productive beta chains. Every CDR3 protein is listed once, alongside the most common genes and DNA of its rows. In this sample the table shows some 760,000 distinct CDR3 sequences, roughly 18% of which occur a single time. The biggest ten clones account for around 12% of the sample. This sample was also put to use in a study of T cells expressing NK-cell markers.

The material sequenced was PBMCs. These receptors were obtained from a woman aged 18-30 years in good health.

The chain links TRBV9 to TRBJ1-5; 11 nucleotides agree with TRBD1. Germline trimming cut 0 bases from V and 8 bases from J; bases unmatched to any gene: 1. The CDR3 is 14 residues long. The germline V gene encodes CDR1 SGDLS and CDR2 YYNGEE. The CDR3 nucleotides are TGTGCCAGCAGCGTAGGGGGACAGGGGGAGCCCCAGCATTTT. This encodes CASSVGGQGEPQHF. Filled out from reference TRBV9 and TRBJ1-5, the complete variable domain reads DSGVTQTPKHLITATGQRVTLRCSPRSGDLSVYWYQQSLDQGLQFLIQYYNGEERAKGNILERFSAQQFPDLHSELNLSSLELGDSALYFCASSVGGQGEPQHFGDGTRLSIL.

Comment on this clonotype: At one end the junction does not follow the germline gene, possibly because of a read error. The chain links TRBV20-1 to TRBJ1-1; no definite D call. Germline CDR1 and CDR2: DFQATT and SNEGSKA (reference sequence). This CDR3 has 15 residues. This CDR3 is CSGGDVMERNTEAFF. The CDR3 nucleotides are TGCAGTGGGGGTGATGTGATGGAGAGGAACACAGAAGCTTTCTTT.

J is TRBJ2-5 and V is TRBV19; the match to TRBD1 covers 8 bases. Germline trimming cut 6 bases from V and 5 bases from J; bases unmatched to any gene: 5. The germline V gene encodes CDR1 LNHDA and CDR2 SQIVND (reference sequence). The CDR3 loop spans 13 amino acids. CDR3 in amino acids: CASRGQGWETQYF. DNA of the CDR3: TGTGCCAGTAGAGGACAGGGCTGGGAGACCCAGTACTTC.

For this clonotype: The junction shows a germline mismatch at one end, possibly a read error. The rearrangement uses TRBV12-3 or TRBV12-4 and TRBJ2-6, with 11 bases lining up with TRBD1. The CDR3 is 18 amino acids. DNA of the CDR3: TGTGCCTGCAGTGTAGGACAGGGGGCGTTTTCTGGGGCCAACGTCCTGACTTTC. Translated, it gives CACSVGQGAFSGANVLTF.

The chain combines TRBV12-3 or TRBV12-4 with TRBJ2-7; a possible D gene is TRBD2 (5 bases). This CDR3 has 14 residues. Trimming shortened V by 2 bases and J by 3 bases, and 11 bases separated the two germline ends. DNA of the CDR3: TGTGCCAGCAGTTTATACGGGGTTAGCTACGAGCAGTACTTC. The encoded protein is CASSLYGVSYEQYF.

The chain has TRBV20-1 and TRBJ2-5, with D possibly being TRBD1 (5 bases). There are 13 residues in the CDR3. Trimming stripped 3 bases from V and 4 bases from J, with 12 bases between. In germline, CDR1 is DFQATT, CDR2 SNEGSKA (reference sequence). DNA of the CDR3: TGCAGTGCTAGGCGCCCCCAGGGAGAGACCCAGTACTTC. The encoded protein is CSARRPQGETQYF.

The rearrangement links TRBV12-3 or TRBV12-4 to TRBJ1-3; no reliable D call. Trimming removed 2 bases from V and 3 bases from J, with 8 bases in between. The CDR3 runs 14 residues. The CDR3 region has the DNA TGTGCCAGCAGTTTAAGGGAGGTTGGAAACACCATATATTTT. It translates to CASSLREVGNTIYF.

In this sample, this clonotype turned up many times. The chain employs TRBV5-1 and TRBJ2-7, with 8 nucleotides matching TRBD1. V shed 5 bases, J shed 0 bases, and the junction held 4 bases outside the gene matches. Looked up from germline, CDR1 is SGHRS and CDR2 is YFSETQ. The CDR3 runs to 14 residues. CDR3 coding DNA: TGCGCCAGCAGAGGGACAGGCTTCTCCTACGAGCAGTACTTC. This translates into CASRGTGFSYEQYF.

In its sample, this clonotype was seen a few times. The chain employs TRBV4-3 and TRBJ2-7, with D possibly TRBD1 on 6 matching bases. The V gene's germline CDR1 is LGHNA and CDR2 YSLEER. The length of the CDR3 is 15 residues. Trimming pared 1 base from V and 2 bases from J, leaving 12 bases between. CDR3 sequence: CASSQGNQGTYEQYF. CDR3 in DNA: TGCGCCAGCAGCCAAGGGAATCAGGGGACCTACGAGCAGTACTTC.

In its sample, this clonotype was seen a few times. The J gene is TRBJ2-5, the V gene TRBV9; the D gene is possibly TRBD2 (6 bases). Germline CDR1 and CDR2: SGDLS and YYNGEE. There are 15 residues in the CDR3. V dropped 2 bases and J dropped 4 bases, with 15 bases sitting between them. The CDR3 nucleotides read TGTGCCAGCAGCGTGACGGGAGAGGTTCTAGAGACCCAGTACTTC. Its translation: CASSVTGEVLETQYF.

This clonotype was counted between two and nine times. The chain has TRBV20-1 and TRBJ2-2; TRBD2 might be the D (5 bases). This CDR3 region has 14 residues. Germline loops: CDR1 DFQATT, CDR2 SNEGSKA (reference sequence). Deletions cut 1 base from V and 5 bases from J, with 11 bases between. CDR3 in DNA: TGCAGTGCTAGAGTTCTAGCCGGTACCGGGGAGCTGTTTTTT. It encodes CSARVLAGTGELFF.

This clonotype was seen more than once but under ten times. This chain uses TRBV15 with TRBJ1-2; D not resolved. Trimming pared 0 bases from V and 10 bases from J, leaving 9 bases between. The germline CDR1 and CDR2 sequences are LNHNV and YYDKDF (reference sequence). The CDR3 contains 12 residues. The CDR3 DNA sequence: TGTGCCACCAGCAGAGATGGAGCACACTACACCTTC. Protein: CATSRDGAHYTF.

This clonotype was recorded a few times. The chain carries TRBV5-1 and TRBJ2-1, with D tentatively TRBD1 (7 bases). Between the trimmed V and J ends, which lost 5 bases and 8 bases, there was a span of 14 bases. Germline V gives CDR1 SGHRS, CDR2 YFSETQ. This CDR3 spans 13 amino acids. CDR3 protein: CASRRQGGDEQFF. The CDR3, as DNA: TGCGCCAGCAGGAGACAGGGCGGGGATGAGCAGTTCTTC.

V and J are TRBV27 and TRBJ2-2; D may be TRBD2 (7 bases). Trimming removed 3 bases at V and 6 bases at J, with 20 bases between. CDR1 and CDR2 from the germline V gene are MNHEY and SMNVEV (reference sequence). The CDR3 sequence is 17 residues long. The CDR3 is CASSFDRRLADSGELFF. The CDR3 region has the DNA TGTGCCAGCAGTTTCGACAGGCGACTAGCAGATTCCGGGGAGCTGTTTTTT.

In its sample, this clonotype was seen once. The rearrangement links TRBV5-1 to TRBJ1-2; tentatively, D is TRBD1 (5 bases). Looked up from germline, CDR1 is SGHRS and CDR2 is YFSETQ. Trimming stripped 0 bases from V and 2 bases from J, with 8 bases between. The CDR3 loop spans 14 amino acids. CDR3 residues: CASSLEAGNYGYTF. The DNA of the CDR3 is TGCGCCAGCAGCTTGGAGGCAGGGAACTATGGCTACACCTTC.

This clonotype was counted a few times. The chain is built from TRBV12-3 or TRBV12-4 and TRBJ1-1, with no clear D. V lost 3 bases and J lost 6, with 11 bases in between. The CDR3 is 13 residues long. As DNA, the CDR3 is TGTGCCAGCAGTTTTAGTGGGAGCGCTGAAGCTTTCTTT. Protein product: CASSFSGSAEAFF.

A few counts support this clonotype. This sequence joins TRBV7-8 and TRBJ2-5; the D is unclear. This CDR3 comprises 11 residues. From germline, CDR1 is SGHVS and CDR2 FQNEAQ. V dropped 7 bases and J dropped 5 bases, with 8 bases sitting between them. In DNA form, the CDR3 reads TGTGCCAGCATTTCTGCTGAGACCCAGTACTTC. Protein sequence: CASISAETQYF.

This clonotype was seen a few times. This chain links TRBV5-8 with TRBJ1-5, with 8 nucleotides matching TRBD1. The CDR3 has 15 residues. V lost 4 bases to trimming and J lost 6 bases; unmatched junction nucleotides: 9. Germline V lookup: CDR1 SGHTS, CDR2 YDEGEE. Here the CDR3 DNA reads TGTGCCAGCAGCCCCGGACAGGGACCCGCTCAGCCCCAGCATTTT. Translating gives CASSPGQGPAQPQHF.

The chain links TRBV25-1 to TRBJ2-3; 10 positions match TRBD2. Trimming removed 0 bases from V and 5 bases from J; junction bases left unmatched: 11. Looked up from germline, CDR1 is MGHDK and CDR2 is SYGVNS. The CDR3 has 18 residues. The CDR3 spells CASSEYNPGLAIGDTQYF. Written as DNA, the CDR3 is TGTGCCAGCAGTGAATATAACCCGGGACTAGCGATCGGAGATACGCAGTATTTT.

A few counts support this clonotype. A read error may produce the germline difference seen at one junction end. Here the CDR3 reads CASSLFSIYDEQFF. The CDR3 nucleotides read TGTGCCAGCAGCTTATTCAGCATCTACGATGAGCAGTTCTTC. V and J are TRBV7-6 and TRBJ2-1; the D is unclear. The length of the CDR3 is 14 residues. Germline assignment: CDR1 SGHVS and CDR2 FNYEAQ.

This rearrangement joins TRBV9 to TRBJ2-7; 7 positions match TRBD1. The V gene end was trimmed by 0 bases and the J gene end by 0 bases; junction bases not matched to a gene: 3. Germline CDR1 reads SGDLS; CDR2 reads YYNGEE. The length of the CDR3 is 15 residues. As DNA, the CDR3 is TGTGCCAGCAGCGTAGCAGGACAGGCCTCCTACGAGCAGTACTTC. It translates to CASSVAGQASYEQYF. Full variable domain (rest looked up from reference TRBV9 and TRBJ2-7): DSGVTQTPKHLITATGQRVTLRCSPRSGDLSVYWYQQSLDQGLQFLIQYYNGEERAKGNILERFSAQQFPDLHSELNLSSLELGDSALYFCASSVAGQASYEQYFGPGTRLTVT.

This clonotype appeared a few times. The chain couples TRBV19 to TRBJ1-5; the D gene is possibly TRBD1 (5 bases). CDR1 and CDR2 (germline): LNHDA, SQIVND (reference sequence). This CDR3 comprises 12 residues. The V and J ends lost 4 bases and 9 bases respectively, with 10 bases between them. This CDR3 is CASSTGLMPQHF. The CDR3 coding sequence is TGTGCCAGTAGTACGGGACTGATGCCCCAGCATTTT.

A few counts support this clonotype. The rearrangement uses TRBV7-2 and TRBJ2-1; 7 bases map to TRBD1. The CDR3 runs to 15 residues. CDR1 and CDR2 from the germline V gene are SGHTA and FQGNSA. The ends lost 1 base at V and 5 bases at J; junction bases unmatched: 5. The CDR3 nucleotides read TGTGCCAGCAGCTTAGTTCCTGGACAGGACAATGAGCAGTTCTTC. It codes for CASSLVPGQDNEQFF.

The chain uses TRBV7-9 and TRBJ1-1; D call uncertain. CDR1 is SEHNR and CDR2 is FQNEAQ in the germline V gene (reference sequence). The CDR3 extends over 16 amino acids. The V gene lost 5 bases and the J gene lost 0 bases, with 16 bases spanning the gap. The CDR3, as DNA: TGTGCCAGCAGCCGTGAGCGGGCCAGCATGAACACTGAAGCTTTCTTT. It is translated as CASSRERASMNTEAFF.

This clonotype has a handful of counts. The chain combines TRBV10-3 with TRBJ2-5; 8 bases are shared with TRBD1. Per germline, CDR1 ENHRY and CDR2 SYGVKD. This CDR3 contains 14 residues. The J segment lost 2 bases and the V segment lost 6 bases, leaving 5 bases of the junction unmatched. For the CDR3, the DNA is TGTGCCATCAGCACAGGGGGTGGACAAGAGACCCAGTACTTC. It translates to CAISTGGGQETQYF.

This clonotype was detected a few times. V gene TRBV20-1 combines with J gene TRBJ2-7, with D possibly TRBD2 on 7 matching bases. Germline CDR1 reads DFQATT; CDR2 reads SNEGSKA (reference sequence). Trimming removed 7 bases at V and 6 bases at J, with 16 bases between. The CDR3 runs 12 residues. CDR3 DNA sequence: TGCAGTGTTCCGAGGGGGGGGAGCGAGCAGTACTTC. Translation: CSVPRGGSEQYF.

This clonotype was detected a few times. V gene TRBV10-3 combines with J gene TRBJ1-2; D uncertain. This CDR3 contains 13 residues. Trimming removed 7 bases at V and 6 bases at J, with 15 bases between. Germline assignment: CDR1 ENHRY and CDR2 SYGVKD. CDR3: CAIKPTELHGYTF. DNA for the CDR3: TGTGCCATCAAACCGACGGAGCTCCATGGCTACACCTTC.

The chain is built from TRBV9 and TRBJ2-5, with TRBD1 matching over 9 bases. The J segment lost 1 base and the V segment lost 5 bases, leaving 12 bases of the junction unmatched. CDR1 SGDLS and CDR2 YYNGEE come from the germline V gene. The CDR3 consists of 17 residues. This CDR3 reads CASSGTRTGVGQETQYF. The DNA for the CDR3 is TGTGCCAGCAGTGGGACGAGGACAGGGGTAGGCCAAGAGACCCAGTACTTC.

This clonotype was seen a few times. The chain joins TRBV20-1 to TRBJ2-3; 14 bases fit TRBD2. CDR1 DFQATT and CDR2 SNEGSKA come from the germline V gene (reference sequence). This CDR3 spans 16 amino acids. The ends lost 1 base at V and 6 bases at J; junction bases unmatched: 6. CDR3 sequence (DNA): TGCAGTGCTAGAGTCGGGACTAGCGGGAGACGGGATACGCAGTATTTT. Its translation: CSARVGTSGRRDTQYF.

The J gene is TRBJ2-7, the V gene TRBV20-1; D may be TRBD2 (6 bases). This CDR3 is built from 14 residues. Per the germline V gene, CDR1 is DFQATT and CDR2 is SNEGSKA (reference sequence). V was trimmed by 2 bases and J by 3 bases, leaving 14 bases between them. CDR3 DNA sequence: TGCAGTGCTAGAACACCCAGGGACTTCTACGAGCAGTACTTC. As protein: CSARTPRDFYEQYF.

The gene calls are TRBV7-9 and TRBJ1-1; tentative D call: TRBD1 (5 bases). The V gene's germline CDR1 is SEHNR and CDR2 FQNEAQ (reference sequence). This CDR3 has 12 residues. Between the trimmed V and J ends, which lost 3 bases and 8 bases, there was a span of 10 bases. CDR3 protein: CASSFSGPEAFF. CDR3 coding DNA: TGTGCCAGCAGCTTTTCGGGACCCGAAGCTTTCTTT.

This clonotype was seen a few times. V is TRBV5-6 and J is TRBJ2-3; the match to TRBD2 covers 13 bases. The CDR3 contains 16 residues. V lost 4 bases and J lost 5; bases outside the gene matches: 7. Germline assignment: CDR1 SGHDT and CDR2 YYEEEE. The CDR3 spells CASSHSGTSGVDTQYF. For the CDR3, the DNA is TGTGCCAGCAGCCACTCCGGGACTAGCGGGGTAGATACGCAGTATTTT.